One and the same sample provided the 22 T cell receptor beta chains below, sequenced in a study of T cells of healthy individuals. In TCRdb, the 5' RACE reads were re-called with MiXCR into one record per CDR3 protein. The sample contains approximately 100,000 distinct CDR3 sequences, roughly a sixth of which appear only once. Source of these receptors: a human donor in good health.

This clonotype was counted at least ten times. The chain uses TRBV10-3 and TRBJ1-2, with 10 nucleotides matching TRBD1. The CDR3 runs to 13 residues. Trimming cost V 11 bases and J 7 bases; bases outside gene matches: 10. Germline assignment: CDR1 ENHRY and CDR2 SYGVKD. CDR3 loop: CAARQGASTGYTF. The CDR3 nucleotides read TGTGCCGCCAGACAGGGGGCTAGTACTGGCTACACCTTC.

Ten or more counts support this clonotype. The rearrangement uses TRBV6-6 and TRBJ2-3, with D possibly being TRBD1 (6 bases). Trimming pared 10 bases from V and 2 bases from J, leaving 16 bases between. From germline, CDR1 is MNHNY and CDR2 SVGAGI (reference sequence). CDR3 length equals 14 residues. The CDR3 region is CATHGTSPTDTQYF. DNA of the CDR3: TGTGCCACCCATGGGACATCACCCACAGATACGCAGTATTTT.

This clonotype was detected many times. V gene TRBV9 combines with J gene TRBJ2-1; the D gene is possibly TRBD2 (6 bases). This CDR3 has 15 amino acids. With 0 bases removed from V and 2 bases from J, the gap between germline ends came to 9 bases. Germline V CDR1 and CDR2: SGDLS, YYNGEE. The CDR3 protein is CASSVGGDAYNEQFF. CDR3 bases: TGTGCCAGCAGCGTAGGGGGGGACGCCTACAATGAGCAGTTCTTC.

This clonotype was counted between two and nine times. The V and J genes are TRBV19 and TRBJ2-7; tentatively, D is TRBD2 (6 bases). In germline, CDR1 is LNHDA, CDR2 SQIVND (reference sequence). Trimming removed 0 bases from V and 2 bases from J, with 8 bases in between. The CDR3 runs to 14 residues. CDR3 residues: CASSIDREPYEQYF. CDR3 DNA: TGTGCCAGTAGTATAGACCGGGAGCCCTACGAGCAGTACTTC. The whole variable domain, filled in from reference TRBV19 and TRBJ2-7, reads DGGITQSPKYLFRKEGQNVTLSCEQNLNHDAMYWYRQDPGQGLRLIYYSQIVNDFQKGDIAEGYSVSREKKESFPLTVTSAQKNPTAFYLCASSIDREPYEQYFGPGTRLTVT.

V usage is TRBV5-1 and J usage is TRBJ2-3, with 15 bases lining up with TRBD2. CDR1 and CDR2 from the germline V gene are SGHRS and YFSETQ. The CDR3 runs 17 residues. Unmatched junction bases numbered 4, after V lost 3 bases and J lost 2 bases. The CDR3 sequence: CASSSGLAGGPTDTQYF. For the CDR3, the DNA is TGCGCCAGCAGCTCCGGACTAGCGGGGGGGCCCACAGATACGCAGTATTTT. The entire variable domain, with the rest obtained from reference TRBV5-1 and TRBJ2-3, is as follows: KAGVTQTPRYLIKTRGQQVTLSCSPISGHRSVSWYQQTPGQGLQFLFEYFSETQRNKGNFPGRFSGRQFSNSRSEMNVSTLELGDSALYLCASSSGLAGGPTDTQYFGPGTRLTVL.

This clonotype appeared a few times. The rearrangement links TRBV2 to TRBJ1-1; D uncertain. V lost 5 bases, J lost 1 base, and 14 bases lay in between. Per germline, CDR1 SNHLY and CDR2 FYNNEI. CDR3 length: 15 amino acids. CDR3 region: CASSPGPSGNTEAFF. CDR3 coding DNA: TGTGCCAGCAGTCCTGGACCTTCTGGGAACACTGAAGCTTTCTTT.

This clonotype was picked up a small number of times. This chain joins TRBV6-5 and TRBJ2-2; TRBD1 matches 7 bases. The CDR3 runs 12 residues. CDR1 MNHEY and CDR2 SVGAGI come from the germline V gene. J was trimmed by 6 bases and V by 8 bases; bases with no gene match: 3. As DNA, the CDR3 is TGTGCCAGCTTCAGGGGGTCCGGGGAGCTGTTTTTT. This codes for CASFRGSGELFF.

J is TRBJ1-4 and V is TRBV5-6; TRBD1 matches 10 bases. In germline, CDR1 is SGHDT, CDR2 YYEEEE. V lost 4 bases and J lost 8; bases outside the gene matches: 8. This CDR3 region has 15 residues. CDR3 amino acids: CASSQLGQGPEKLFF. CDR3 nucleotide sequence: TGTGCCAGCAGCCAACTGGGACAGGGGCCCGAAAAACTGTTTTTT.

This clonotype showed up just a few times. V and J are TRBV4-3 and TRBJ1-1, with D perhaps TRBD1 (5 bases). This CDR3 is built from 14 residues. Germline CDR1 is LGHNA and CDR2 is YSLEER. The ends were cut back, 1 base at V and 7 bases at J, with 13 bases in the middle. The DNA for the CDR3 is TGCGCCAGCAGCCAAGCAGGGTTCGAGGATGAAGCTTTCTTT. Residues: CASSQAGFEDEAFF.

V is TRBV11-1 and J is TRBJ2-7; maybe TRBD2 (5 bases). The CDR3 totals 14 residues. Deletions cut 5 bases from V and 1 base from J, with 12 bases between. Germline assignment: CDR1 SGHAT and CDR2 FQDESV (reference sequence). CDR3 region: CASSGSVRSYEQYF. CDR3 DNA sequence: TGTGCCAGCAGCGGGAGTGTCAGATCCTACGAGCAGTACTTC.

The chain uses TRBV12-3 or TRBV12-4 and TRBJ1-5; D call uncertain. The CDR3 contains 12 residues. V was trimmed by 8 bases and J by 0 bases, leaving 5 bases between them. In DNA, the CDR3 is TGTGCCAGCGGGTATAGCAATCAGCCCCAGCATTTT. Its translation is CASGYSNQPQHF.

This clonotype showed up many times. This sequence joins TRBV12-3 or TRBV12-4 and TRBJ1-4; D possibly corresponds to TRBD1 (5 bases). This CDR3 has 15 residues. Deletions cut 5 bases from V and 8 bases from J, with 18 bases between. The CDR3 spells CASSPFQGIDEKLFF. CDR3 nucleotides: TGTGCCAGCAGTCCCTTCCAGGGAATAGACGAAAAACTGTTTTTT.

V and J are TRBV28 and TRBJ2-1, with 7 positions matching TRBD1. The CDR3 runs 15 residues. The junction had 8 bases not matched to a gene; V was cut back by 5 bases and J by 4 bases. Germline-derived CDR1 and CDR2 are MDHEN and SYDVKM. The CDR3 DNA follows: TGTGCCAGCAGTCGTCCGGGACAGACTTACAATGAGCAGTTCTTC. This translates into CASSRPGQTYNEQFF.

This clonotype occurred a few times. This sequence joins TRBV28 and TRBJ1-4; 8 nucleotides align to TRBD1. The CDR3 runs 15 residues. The V and J ends lost 3 bases and 4 bases, in that order; junction bases with no gene match: 4. Germline loops: CDR1 MDHEN, CDR2 SYDVKM. The CDR3 here is CASSFIGQGNEKLFF. In DNA, the CDR3 is TGTGCCAGCAGTTTTATAGGACAGGGTAATGAAAAACTGTTTTTT.

This clonotype was detected ten times or more. The rearrangement links TRBV7-9 to TRBJ2-7, with TRBD1 matching 7 bases. There are 16 residues in the CDR3. The germline V gene encodes CDR1 SEHNR and CDR2 FQNEAQ (reference sequence). Trimming took 5 bases from V and 6 from J; bases not matched to a gene: 16. The CDR3 is CASSRTTGKETSEQYF. The CDR3 DNA follows: TGTGCCAGCAGCCGAACGACAGGGAAGGAAACGAGCGAGCAGTACTTC.

The chain is built from TRBV9 and TRBJ2-2; D is ambiguous. Germline CDR1 is SGDLS and CDR2 is YYNGEE. Trimming took off 2 bases at V and 4 bases at J, with 12 bases between the two ends. CDR3 length: 15 residues. The CDR3, as DNA: TGTGCCAGCAGCGTGACCAGCCCCTCCACCGGGGAGCTGTTTTTT. This sequence encodes CASSVTSPSTGELFF.

This clonotype turned up a few times. CDR3 DNA sequence: TGCAGTGCTAGAGATAGGGCCGGATTAAATCAGCCCCAGCATTTT. Translating it yields CSARDRAGLNQPQHF. The V call is TRBV20-1, the J call TRBJ1-5; D not certain. The CDR3 contains 15 residues. Germline CDR1 DFQATT, CDR2 SNEGSKA (reference sequence). Trimming pared 0 bases from V and 4 bases from J, leaving 13 bases between.

The chain uses TRBV5-1 and TRBJ1-5, with D perhaps matching TRBD1 (6 bases). Trimming removed 0 bases from V and 7 bases from J, with 11 bases in between. Looked up from germline, CDR1 is SGHRS and CDR2 is YFSETQ. CDR3 length equals 14 residues. CDR3 DNA sequence: TGCGCCAGCAGCTTGGCAGGGGCAGGGCAGCCCCAGCATTTT. The encoded protein is CASSLAGAGQPQHF. The whole variable domain, filled in from reference TRBV5-1 and TRBJ1-5, reads KAGVTQTPRYLIKTRGQQVTLSCSPISGHRSVSWYQQTPGQGLQFLFEYFSETQRNKGNFPGRFSGRQFSNSRSEMNVSTLELGDSALYLCASSLAGAGQPQHFGDGTRLSIL.

This clonotype was counted only a few times. The rearrangement links TRBV20-1 to TRBJ2-3, with TRBD2 matching 7 bases. The CDR3 contains 15 residues. Germline V gene sequence: CDR1 DFQATT, CDR2 SNEGSKA (reference sequence). The V gene end was trimmed by 6 bases and the J gene end by 1 base; junction bases not matched to a gene: 10. CDR3 sequence: CSAPPRSGGTDTQYF. In nucleotides, the CDR3 is TGCAGTGCCCCCCCCCGGAGCGGGGGCACAGATACGCAGTATTTT.

The sample holds a few counts of this clonotype. The chain joins TRBV18 to TRBJ1-5, with D perhaps matching TRBD1 (6 bases). Per the germline V gene, CDR1 is KGHSH and CDR2 is LQKENI. CDR3 length equals 15 residues. Trimming removed 2 bases at V and 2 bases at J, with 10 bases between. CDR3 amino acids: CASSPNRVGNQPQHF. The CDR3 nucleotides read TGTGCCAGCTCACCAAACAGGGTGGGCAATCAGCCCCAGCATTTT.

The sample holds many counts of this clonotype. This rearrangement joins TRBV12-3 or TRBV12-4 to TRBJ1-4; tentative D call: TRBD1 (5 bases). This CDR3 contains 18 residues. Trimming took 4 bases from V and 7 from J, leaving 25 bases between them. The CDR3 sequence: CASSSVPGRGVESEKLFF. CDR3 sequence (DNA): TGTGCCAGCAGTTCAGTCCCGGGACGGGGGGTGGAGAGTGAAAAACTGTTTTTT.

For this clonotype: The CDR3 does not close with the conserved phenylalanine or tryptophan, likely indicating a read error. The chain links TRBV30 to TRBJ1-1; possibly TRBD1 for D (6 bases). CDR1 is GTSNPN and CDR2 is SVGIG in the germline V gene (reference sequence). This CDR3 region has 14 residues. The V gene lost 4 bases and the J gene lost 2 bases, with 14 bases spanning the gap. DNA of the CDR3: TGTGCCTGGACGGTGGACAGATCAAACACTGAAGCTTTCTCT. It specifies CAWTVDRSNTEAFS.